Listed below are T cell receptor beta chains from one sample, sequenced in a study of shared clonotypes between healthy human individuals. Sequencing was performed with immunoSEQ multiplex PCR; in TCRdb, only in-frame clones are kept and a portion is missing. The table includes about half a million clones, about 84% detected once. The sample consisted of PBMCs. These receptors were obtained from a woman aged 40-49 years in good health. Some clones in this sample may be carry-over from other donors' samples. CDR3s include the opening cysteine and the closing phenylalanine or tryptophan. The D gene is left open where the match is weak. The size field is filled for only some rows; it gives once, few, many or a size class.

abundance | j_gene | d_gene | v_gene | CDR3aa | CDR3nt
. | TRBJ2-7 | . | TRBV19 | CASPAGTECYEQYF | TGTGCCAGTCCCGCCGGGACGGAGTGCTACGAGCAGTACTTC
. | TRBJ2-3 | TRBD2 | TRBV19 | CASSISSGSRDTQYF | TGTGCCAGTAGTATTTCTAGCGGGAGTCGGGATACGCAGTATTTT
. | TRBJ1-1 | TRBD1 | TRBV28 | CAIQGAVAEAFF | TGTGCCATCCAGGGGGCGGTGGCTGAAGCTTTCTTT
. | TRBJ2-7 | TRBD1 | TRBV5-4 | CASSTPGGTYEQYF | TGTGCCAGCAGCACCCCAGGGGGCACCTACGAGCAGTACTTC
. | TRBJ1-3 | . | TRBV7-9 | CASSLVGGNTIYF | TGTGCCAGCAGCTTAGTCGGTGGAAACACCATATATTTT
. | TRBJ1-4 | TRBD1 | TRBV11-1 | CASSRQGFNEKLFF | TGTGCCAGCAGCCGACAGGGATTTAATGAAAAACTGTTTTTT
. | TRBJ2-7 | . | TRBV5-1 | CASSLQTIGTYYEQYF | TGCGCCAGCAGCTTGCAGACTATAGGGACCTACTACGAGCAGTACTTC
. | TRBJ1-5 | . | TRBV7-2 | CASSLVSTQPQHF | TGTGCCAGCAGCTTAGTGTCCACACAGCCCCAGCATTTT
once | TRBJ2-7 | . | TRBV27 | CASRALGGSYEQYF | TGTGCCAGCAGAGCATTGGGGGGCTCCTACGAGCAGTACTTC
. | TRBJ2-1 | . | TRBV5-1 | CASSLTTADNEQFF | TGCGCCAGCAGCCTTACTACCGCCGACAATGAGCAGTTCTTC
. | TRBJ2-1 | TRBD1 | TRBV28 | CASSPHTGGAYNEQFF | TGTGCCAGCAGTCCCCACACAGGGGGCGCCTACAATGAGCAGTTCTTC
. | TRBJ2-5 | TRBD2 | TRBV11-3 | CASSATSGTFETQYF | TGTGCCAGCAGCGCCACTAGCGGGACGTTTGAGACCCAGTACTTC
. | TRBJ2-7 | . | TRBV11-2 | CASSFAGTSSYEQYF | TGTGCCAGCAGCTTTGCGGGTACTAGCTCCTACGAGCAGTACTTC
. | TRBJ1-2 | . | TRBV9 | CASSVDTGNYGYTF | TGTGCCAGCAGCGTAGATACAGGGAACTATGGCTACACCTTC
many | TRBJ1-6 | . | TRBV7-2 | CASSLRGRDNSPLHF | TGTGCCAGCAGCTTAAGAGGCAGGGATAATTCACCCCTCCACTTT
. | TRBJ2-2 | TRBD2 | TRBV10-3 | CAIRRGLAGGDGELFF | TGTGCCATCAGGCGGGGACTAGCGGGAGGGGACGGGGAGCTGTTTTTT
. | TRBJ2-7 | . | TRBV7-2 | CASSLRETPSYEQYF | TGTGCCAGCAGCTTGAGGGAGACCCCTTCCTACGAGCAGTACTTC
. | TRBJ2-7 | . | TRBV28 | CASSAVYEQYF | TGTGCCAGCAGTGCTGTCTACGAGCAGTACTTC
many | TRBJ2-4 | TRBD1 | TRBV14 | CASAQTTGLAKNIQYF | TGTGCCAGCGCGCAAACGACAGGGTTGGCCAAAAACATTCAGTACTTC